The next 15 T cell receptor beta chains were all read from a single sample in a study of cytomegalovirus exposure and HLA in healthy donors. Vbeta (60) and Jbeta (13) primers were used in the PCR. Libraries were prepared by immunoSEQ multiplex PCR; TCRdb keeps only in-frame clonotypes and omits some of them. Among about 190,000 clones listed, roughly 77% were seen once. The specimen was PBMCs. The receptors shown here come from a woman younger than 45 in good health and CMV-seropositive.

The chain links TRBV5-4 to TRBJ1-2, with D possibly being TRBD1 (5 bases). The CDR3 length is 15 residues. Germline CDR1 is SGHNT and CDR2 is YYREEE (reference sequence). Trimming stripped 3 bases from V and 4 bases from J, with 16 bases between. The CDR3 region is CASSSPGGGPYGYTF. The CDR3 nucleotides are TGTGCCAGCAGCTCCCCCGGGGGGGGACCCTATGGCTACACCTTC.

V gene TRBV5-4 combines with J gene TRBJ2-1; D is possibly TRBD2 (5 bases). There are 16 residues in the CDR3. V was pared by 0 bases and J by 3 bases, with 13 bases between. From germline, CDR1 is SGHNT and CDR2 YYREEE (reference sequence). The CDR3 coding sequence is TGTGCCAGCAGCTTGGCCGCCCGGACTGGCTACAATGAGCAGTTCTTC. It encodes CASSLAARTGYNEQFF.

V and J are TRBV7-9 and TRBJ2-1; 9 bases fit TRBD1. Per germline, CDR1 SEHNR and CDR2 FQNEAQ (reference sequence). The CDR3 runs 16 residues. V shed 4 bases and J 6 bases; nucleotides not matched to a gene: 10. The CDR3 coding sequence is TGTGCCAGCAGCTCCCCGGGACAGGGCACCGGCAATGAGCAGTTCTTC. Its protein product is CASSSPGQGTGNEQFF.

This clone has more than one count but fewer than ten. The chain has TRBV28 and TRBJ2-7, with TRBD1 matching over 11 bases. The CDR3 is 14 amino acids. Germline V gene sequence: CDR1 MDHEN, CDR2 SYDVKM. V trimming: 6 bases; J trimming: 2 bases; junction bases outside the gene matches: 3. CDR3 region: CASRGQGVTYEQYF. The CDR3 region has the DNA TGTGCCAGCAGGGGACAGGGGGTAACCTACGAGCAGTACTTC. Supplemented by reference TRBV28 and TRBJ2-7, the full variable domain reads DVKVTQSSRYLVKRTGEKVFLECVQDMDHENMFWYRQDPGLGLRLIYFSYDVKMKEKGDIPEGYSVSREKKERFSLILESASTNQTSMYLCASRGQGVTYEQYFGPGTRLTVT.

The gene calls are TRBV19 and TRBJ2-2, with 8 nucleotides matching TRBD1. The germline V gene has CDR1 LNHDA and CDR2 SQIVND (reference sequence). CDR3 length equals 16 residues. V dropped 6 bases and J dropped 5; count of bases not matched to a gene: 11. CDR3 protein: CASRGRRQGYTGELFF. The CDR3 DNA is TGTGCCAGTAGGGGGCGTAGACAGGGGTATACCGGGGAGCTGTTTTTT.

On this clone: Other nucleotide sequences from this sample produce the same CDR3. The chain is built from TRBV10-1 and TRBJ2-1; 8 bases line up with TRBD2. The CDR3 is 15 residues long. The germline V gene has CDR1 WNHNN and CDR2 SYGVQD (reference sequence). After removal of 2 bases from V and 8 bases from J, the junction contained 8 bases not matched to a gene. The chain's CDR3 is CASSERISGSHEQFF. The CDR3 region has the DNA TGCGCCAGCAGTGAGAGAATAAGCGGGAGTCATGAGCAGTTCTTC.

V usage is TRBV18 and J usage is TRBJ2-1, with 9 bases matching TRBD1. CDR3 length: 15 amino acids. V dropped 4 bases and J dropped 7; count of bases not matched to a gene: 8. CDR1 and CDR2 (germline): KGHSH, LQKENI. Written as DNA, the CDR3 is TGTGCCAGCTCACTCGCACAGGGGGCGACGAATGAGCAGTTCTTC. Protein product: CASSLAQGATNEQFF.

V is TRBV5-1 and J is TRBJ2-7, with TRBD2 matching 7 bases. From germline, CDR1 is SGHRS and CDR2 YFSETQ. Trimming took 0 bases from V and 4 from J; bases not matched to a gene: 4. The CDR3 is 14 amino acids. The CDR3 region is CASSLGRGVYEQYF. The CDR3 bases are TGCGCCAGCAGCTTGGGACGGGGGGTTTACGAGCAGTACTTC.

This clone was observed a handful of times. The chain links TRBV7-2 to TRBJ2-1; D is possibly TRBD1 (6 bases). The length of the CDR3 is 16 residues. In germline, CDR1 is SGHTA, CDR2 FQGNSA. The germline V and J ends were trimmed by 5 bases and 0 bases, with 14 bases remaining between them. CDR3 amino acids: CASSPGQTYSYNEQFF. CDR3 in DNA: TGTGCCAGCAGCCCCGGACAGACCTACTCCTACAATGAGCAGTTCTTC. Looking up the rest from reference TRBV7-2 and TRBJ2-1 gives the full variable domain: GAGVSQSPSNKVTEKGKDVELRCDPISGHTALYWYRQSLGQGLEFLIYFQGNSAPDKSGLPSDRFSAERTGGSVSTLTIQRTQQEDSAVYLCASSPGQTYSYNEQFFGPGTRLTVL.

This chain uses TRBV9 with TRBJ2-1; a possible D gene is TRBD2 (6 bases). Trimming removed 0 bases from V and 2 bases from J, with 21 bases in between. The CDR3 contains 19 residues. The V gene's germline CDR1 is SGDLS and CDR2 YYNGEE. The CDR3 reads CASSVDGVAARPTYNEQFF. DNA for the CDR3: TGTGCCAGCAGCGTAGACGGGGTAGCGGCGAGGCCAACCTACAATGAGCAGTTCTTC. Full variable domain (outside the CDR3, taken from reference TRBV9 and TRBJ2-1): DSGVTQTPKHLITATGQRVTLRCSPRSGDLSVYWYQQSLDQGLQFLIQYYNGEERAKGNILERFSAQQFPDLHSELNLSSLELGDSALYFCASSVDGVAARPTYNEQFFGPGTRLTVL.

This rearrangement joins TRBV11-2 to TRBJ2-7; maybe TRBD1 (6 bases). The ends were cut back, 1 base at V and 6 bases at J, with 10 bases in the middle. Germline V lookup: CDR1 SGHAT, CDR2 FQNNGV. The CDR3 covers 13 residues. The CDR3 reads CASSLVRGREQYF. CDR3 coding DNA: TGTGCCAGCAGCTTAGTCAGGGGACGCGAGCAGTACTTC.

This chain links TRBV28 with TRBJ2-1; the D gene is possibly TRBD1 (6 bases). This CDR3 has 13 amino acids. The germline gives CDR1 MDHEN, CDR2 SYDVKM. The V end was cut by 8 bases, the J end by 8 bases, with 16 bases between. CDR3 loop: CASAGTHLHEQFF. CDR3 nucleotides: TGTGCCAGCGCCGGGACACACCTTCATGAGCAGTTCTTC.

As concerns this clone: One end of the junction varies from germline; a read error may be responsible. Other DNA variants within this sample encode the same CDR3. The V call is TRBV5-1, the J call TRBJ2-7; tentatively, D is TRBD2 (5 bases). The CDR3 extends over 14 amino acids. The germline gives CDR1 SGHRS, CDR2 YFSETQ. CDR3 residues: CASSFTQVPGEQYF. The CDR3 coding sequence is TGCGCTAGCAGCTTTACCCAGGTCCCGGGAGAGCAGTACTTC.

V is TRBV11-2 and J is TRBJ2-3, with 16 bases aligning to TRBD2. CDR3 length: 19 amino acids. Germline V gene sequence: CDR1 SGHAT, CDR2 FQNNGV. The V and J ends lost 2 bases and 2 bases, in that order; junction bases with no gene match: 7. The CDR3 DNA reads as TGTGCCAGCAGCTTATCGGGACTAGCGGGAGGGCGGCCCACAGATACGCAGTATTTT. This sequence encodes CASSLSGLAGGRPTDTQYF.

This clone was picked up a small number of times. This chain links TRBV5-6 with TRBJ1-1; 7 bases are a match to TRBD1. With 4 bases clipped from V and 0 bases from J, the junction kept 6 bases outside the gene matches. Germline V gene lookup returns CDR1 SGHDT and CDR2 YYEEEE. There are 15 residues in the CDR3. The CDR3 sequence is CASSDAGGLNTEAFF. In DNA form, the CDR3 reads TGTGCCAGCAGCGATGCAGGGGGTTTGAACACTGAAGCTTTCTTT.